This T cell receptor (beta chain) originates from a study of early stage breast cancer tumors. Looking at the study overall: The ER+/PR+/HER2- tumors included seven or eight ductal and four lobular carcinomas.

Germline V gene lookup returns CDR1 MNHNY and CDR2 SVGAGI (reference sequence). This CDR3 contains 14 residues. The junction had 6 bases not matched to a gene; V was cut back by 4 bases and J by 4 bases. The table came from immunoSEQ multiplex PCR; TCRdb's copy has only in-frame clones and leaves some out. The profile covers some 72,000 clones, with more than 60% appearing a single time and roughly 3.5% taken by the ten largest. Study-wide results and limits: Blood repertoires resembled normal breast more than tumor.

A note on this clone: The antigen remains unidentified.

This clonotype was sampled from a person in their 60s with breast cancer. Sequencing was done on a sample of blood. The chain combines TRBV6-6 with TRBJ1-2; 7 nucleotides agree with TRBD1. This CDR3 reads CASSSPEGAYGYTF. The CDR3 nucleotides read TGTGCCAGCAGTTCCCCGGAGGGGGCCTATGGCTACACCTTC.